These 28 T cell receptor beta chains share one sample of origin, sequenced in a study of T-cell memory formation after mild COVID-19. TCRdb independently ran MiXCR on the 5' RACE reads; one entry per CDR3 protein. The sample consists of around 250,000 distinct CDR3 sequences, over 8.5% of them appearing once. Sequenced: PBMCs or a T cell subset sorted from them (not recorded which). Source of these receptors: a man younger than 30 who had mild COVID-19 (a few samples of this study predate the infection). Cell type and time point are not known.

This clonotype was counted only a few times. The chain has TRBV29-1 and TRBJ2-3, with D perhaps being TRBD1 or TRBD2 (7 bases each). Germline loops: CDR1 SQVTM, CDR2 ANQGSEA. Trimming shortened V by 8 bases and J by 0 bases, and 24 bases separated the two germline ends. The CDR3 extends over 17 amino acids. Here the CDR3 reads CSYGGDSVSSSTDTQYF. The CDR3 DNA is TGCAGCTATGGGGGGGACAGCGTCTCTTCTAGCACAGATACGCAGTATTTT.

This clonotype has a handful of counts. This chain joins TRBV20-1 and TRBJ2-3; possibly TRBD1 for D (6 bases). Trimming shortened V by 3 bases and J by 0 bases, and 13 bases separated the two germline ends. The CDR3 length is 15 residues. Looked up from germline, CDR1 is DFQATT and CDR2 is SNEGSKA (reference sequence). As DNA, the CDR3 is TGCAGTGCTAGCAAAACAGGGTCCAGCACAGATACGCAGTATTTT. Translated, it gives CSASKTGSSTDTQYF.

This chain joins TRBV4-3 and TRBJ2-7; 10 bases line up with TRBD1. The V segment lost 1 base and the J segment 4 bases; nucleotides outside the gene matches: 19. This CDR3 is built from 20 residues. Germline V lookup: CDR1 LGHNA, CDR2 YSLEER. This CDR3 is CASSQGLGGTGEHFPYEQYF. DNA for the CDR3: TGCGCCAGCAGCCAAGGTCTGGGCGGGACAGGGGAACATTTCCCGTACGAGCAGTACTTC.

The sample holds many counts of this clonotype. V usage is TRBV11-2 and J usage is TRBJ1-1; D is possibly TRBD1 (5 bases). The V end was cut by 2 bases, the J end by 4 bases, with 11 bases between. The CDR3 is made up of 14 amino acids. Germline V gene lookup returns CDR1 SGHAT and CDR2 FQNNGV. CDR3 nucleotide sequence: TGTGCCAGCAGCTTATACGGGGGTAGCACTGAAGCTTTCTTT. It translates to CASSLYGGSTEAFF.

This clonotype was seen a handful of times. The V call is TRBV7-2, the J call TRBJ2-7; D is unclear. Germline V gene sequence: CDR1 SGHTA, CDR2 FQGNSA. The germline V and J ends were trimmed by 1 base and 0 bases, with 7 bases remaining between them. The CDR3 runs to 14 residues. The CDR3 DNA reads TGTGCCAGCAGCTTAGAGGCAATCTCCTACGAGCAGTACGTC. Translation gives CASSLEAISYEQYV.

The chain joins TRBV12-3 or TRBV12-4 to TRBJ2-3; D may match TRBD1 or TRBD2 (7 bases each). The CDR3 covers 22 residues. Trimming took off 6 bases at V and 2 bases at J, with 36 bases between the two ends. The CDR3 sequence is CASRSYRDSVTTWDYFTDTQYF. CDR3 DNA: TGTGCCAGCAGATCCTACCGGGACAGCGTTACCACTTGGGACTACTTCACAGATACGCAGTATTTT.

This clonotype showed up many times. The chain uses TRBV7-2 and TRBJ2-5, with no clear D. The length of the CDR3 is 12 residues. The germline V gene has CDR1 SGHTA and CDR2 FQGNSA. Trimming removed 5 bases at V and 3 bases at J, with 7 bases between. CDR3 region: CASSQAKETQYF. The CDR3 DNA sequence: TGTGCCAGCAGCCAAGCGAAAGAGACCCAGTACTTC.

This clonotype was seen more than once but under ten times. The rearrangement links TRBV4-2 to TRBJ2-7, with 7 positions matching TRBD2. The V segment lost 1 base and the J segment 2 bases; nucleotides outside the gene matches: 8. CDR1 LGHNA and CDR2 YNFKEQ come from the germline V gene. This CDR3 region has 16 residues. Written as DNA, the CDR3 is TGTGCCAGCAGCCAAGGGGAGGGTTTTGGAACCTACGAGCAGTACTTC. It codes for CASSQGEGFGTYEQYF.

This clonotype appeared a few times. The genes are TRBV4-2 and TRBJ1-4; a weak D match, TRBD1 (6 bases). This CDR3 is 15 amino acids long. The germline gives CDR1 LGHNA, CDR2 YNFKEQ. V lost 0 bases and J lost 8, with 13 bases in between. The CDR3 DNA follows: TGTGCCAGCAGCCAAGATCCGAGGGGGAAGGAAAAACTGTTTTTT. Translated, it gives CASSQDPRGKEKLFF.

The chain carries TRBV7-9 and TRBJ1-2, with 9 positions matching TRBD1. Per the germline V gene, CDR1 is SEHNR and CDR2 is FQNEAQ (reference sequence). The J segment lost 4 bases and the V segment lost 4 bases, leaving 10 bases of the junction unmatched. The length of the CDR3 is 16 residues. CDR3 coding DNA: TGTGCCAGCAGCTCGACGAACCGGGACAGGGTCTATGGCTACACCTTC. Translated, it gives CASSSTNRDRVYGYTF.

The chain uses TRBV5-6 and TRBJ2-1; the D call may be TRBD1 or TRBD2 (6 bases each). Trimming removed 4 bases at V and 4 bases at J, with 15 bases between. The CDR3 extends over 15 amino acids. Germline V gene lookup returns CDR1 SGHDT and CDR2 YYEEEE. The CDR3 spells CASSLGGSRYNEQFF. The CDR3 nucleotides are TGTGCCAGCAGCCTCGGGGGCTCTCGGTACAATGAGCAGTTCTTC.

This clonotype was counted a few times. This chain uses TRBV24-1 with TRBJ1-2; no clear D gene. Germline V gene lookup returns CDR1 KGHDR and CDR2 SFDVKD. Trimming cost V 2 bases and J 1 base, with 7 bases left between them. The CDR3 covers 14 residues. The CDR3 spells CATSDSGGNYGYTF. CDR3 DNA sequence: TGTGCCACCAGTGATTCGGGAGGTAACTATGGCTACACCTTC.

The rearrangement links TRBV5-1 to TRBJ2-6; tentatively, D is TRBD2 (6 bases). The CDR3 totals 17 residues. Trimming stripped 0 bases from V and 0 bases from J, with 10 bases between. The germline gives CDR1 SGHRS, CDR2 YFSETQ. The CDR3 sequence: CASSLGSGVSGANVLTF. The CDR3 coding sequence is TGCGCCAGCAGCTTGGGCTCGGGAGTCTCTGGGGCCAACGTCCTGACTTTC.

The chain has TRBV6-5 and TRBJ2-2; D might be TRBD1 (5 bases). V lost 2 bases to trimming and J lost 5 bases, with 15 bases between them. Germline CDR1 MNHEY, CDR2 SVGAGI. The CDR3 has 16 residues. In DNA form, the CDR3 reads TGTGCCAGCAGTTACGACCCGTACCCAGGGACCGGGGAGCTGTTTTTT. It encodes CASSYDPYPGTGELFF.

The table lists this clonotype with a few counts. The chain has TRBV29-1 and TRBJ1-1; tentative D call: TRBD1 (5 bases). Per the germline V gene, CDR1 is SQVTM and CDR2 is ANQGSEA. This CDR3 contains 14 residues. The germline V and J ends were trimmed by 3 bases and 4 bases, with 15 bases remaining between them. The CDR3 nucleotides read TGCAGCGTTGAGCGGGCGGGGGGAGGCACTGAAGCTTTCTTT. This encodes CSVERAGGGTEAFF.

In this sample, this clonotype is medium-sized. The rearrangement uses TRBV20-1 and TRBJ2-1; D is uncertain. The CDR3 spans 15 residues. The V and J ends lost 0 bases and 0 bases respectively, with 9 bases between them. CDR1 and CDR2 from the germline V gene are DFQATT and SNEGSKA (reference sequence). This CDR3 is CSARDLTTSYNEQFF. CDR3 sequence (DNA): TGCAGTGCTAGAGATTTGACCACCTCCTACAATGAGCAGTTCTTC.

This chain joins TRBV6-5 and TRBJ1-5; 11 bases are a match to TRBD1. The V gene's germline CDR1 is MNHEY and CDR2 SVGAGI. This CDR3 has 15 amino acids. With V trimmed by 3 bases and J by 7 bases, 5 bases remained unmatched. Written as DNA, the CDR3 is TGTGCCAGCAGTTATGGACAGGGGGCCGGGCAGCCCCAGCATTTT. Its protein product is CASSYGQGAGQPQHF.

The V call is TRBV5-4, the J call TRBJ2-5; no reliable D call. The CDR3 has 15 amino acids. The germline V and J ends were trimmed by 0 bases and 0 bases, with 9 bases remaining between them. CDR1 and CDR2 from the germline V gene are SGHNT and YYREEE (reference sequence). The CDR3 coding sequence is TGTGCCAGCAGCTTGGTAGAAGAGTACCAAGAGACCCAGTACTTC. Its protein product is CASSLVEEYQETQYF.

This clonotype was found a few times. This sequence joins TRBV9 and TRBJ2-5; D is undetermined. V lost 4 bases and J lost 2, with 12 bases in between. The CDR3 runs 14 residues. Germline CDR1 SGDLS, CDR2 YYNGEE. The CDR3, as DNA: TGTGCCAGCAGCCCCCCCTGGGCACAAGAGACCCAGTACTTC. It translates to CASSPPWAQETQYF.

This chain joins TRBV18 and TRBJ2-6, with D unresolved. The germline CDR1 and CDR2 sequences are KGHSH and LQKENI. The CDR3 loop spans 16 amino acids. Deletions cut 4 bases from V and 0 bases from J, with 10 bases between. CDR3 in DNA: TGTGCCAGCTCACTGATCTCACGCTCTGGGGCCAACGTCCTGACTTTC. This encodes CASSLISRSGANVLTF.

There are a few counts of this clonotype. The chain recombines TRBV11-2 with TRBJ1-2; D is perhaps TRBD1 (5 bases). The CDR3 runs 14 residues. Germline V CDR1 and CDR2: SGHAT, FQNNGV. Trimming stripped 6 bases from V and 8 bases from J, with 19 bases between. This chain's CDR3 is CASRAGGRWGGYTF. CDR3 sequence (DNA): TGTGCCAGCAGAGCCGGGGGTCGTTGGGGGGGCTACACCTTC. The full variable domain, with the rest looked up from reference TRBV11-2 and TRBJ1-2, is EAGVAQSPRYKIIEKRQSVAFWCNPISGHATLYWYQQILGQGPKLLIQFQNNGVVDDSQLPKDRFSAERLKGVDSTLKIQPAKLEDSAVYLCASRAGGRWGGYTFGSGTRLTVV.

This chain joins TRBV6-5 and TRBJ2-2; D call uncertain. This CDR3 is 13 amino acids long. CDR1 and CDR2 (germline): MNHEY, SVGAGI. Trimming cost V 0 bases and J 7 bases, with 6 bases left between them. This CDR3 reads CASSYSLVGELFF. The CDR3 coding sequence is TGTGCCAGCAGTTACTCCCTGGTCGGGGAGCTGTTTTTT.

In this sample, this clonotype turned up a few times. The rearrangement links TRBV2 to TRBJ1-5, with D hard to call. The CDR3 runs to 12 residues. Germline V gene lookup returns CDR1 SNHLY and CDR2 FYNNEI. V dropped 8 bases and J dropped 6 bases, with 11 bases sitting between them. CDR3 amino acids: CASPRWAQPQHF. CDR3 sequence (DNA): TGTGCCAGCCCTCGGTGGGCTCAGCCCCAGCATTTT. Using reference TRBV2 and TRBJ1-5 for the parts outside the CDR3, the full variable domain is EPEVTQTPSHQVTQMGQEVILRCVPISNHLYFYWYRQILGQKVEFLVSFYNNEISEKSEIFDDQFSVERPDGSNFTLKIRSTKLEDSAMYFCASPRWAQPQHFGDGTRLSIL.

The V and J genes are TRBV7-2 and TRBJ2-1, with 9 bases identical to TRBD2. CDR3 length: 15 residues. Trimming took 3 bases from V and 5 from J; bases not matched to a gene: 5. CDR1 is SGHTA, CDR2 FQGNSA, per germline. The CDR3 reads CASSFRGGADNEQFF. The CDR3 region has the DNA TGTGCCAGCAGCTTCCGCGGGGGGGCGGACAATGAGCAGTTCTTC.

This clonotype was detected only a few times. The chain links TRBV21-1 to TRBJ2-5; the table names TRBD1, a call not compared with the DNA. TRBV21-1 is designated a pseudogene. The CDR3 is made up of 15 amino acids. CDR3 loop: CASSKVPGPKETQYF. Here the CDR3 DNA reads TGTGCCAGCAGCAAAGTCCCGGGGCCCAAAGAGACCCAGTACTTC.

The V call is TRBV12-3 or TRBV12-4, the J call TRBJ1-3; D is uncertain. The CDR3 has 12 residues. Trimming pared 9 bases from V and 0 bases from J, leaving 6 bases between. The CDR3 is CASESSGNTIYF. DNA for the CDR3: TGTGCCAGTGAGAGCTCTGGAAACACCATATATTTT.

The sample holds a few counts of this clonotype. The chain is built from TRBV12-5 and TRBJ2-7, with D maybe TRBD2 (6 bases). V dropped 5 bases and J dropped 6 bases, with 11 bases sitting between them. The CDR3 consists of 12 residues. CDR1 LGHNT and CDR2 FRNRAP come from the germline V gene. The CDR3 DNA reads TGTGCTAGTGGTAACGAGGGAGGCGAGCAGTACTTC. Protein: CASGNEGGEQYF.

The table lists this clonotype with many counts. The rearrangement links TRBV5-1 to TRBJ2-1, with D unclear. In germline, CDR1 is SGHRS, CDR2 YFSETQ. This CDR3 contains 13 residues. Trimming shortened V by 0 bases and J by 9 bases, and 10 bases separated the two germline ends. CDR3 coding DNA: TGCGCCAGCAGCTTGGACTGGCATCCTGAGCAGTTCTTC. Translation gives CASSLDWHPEQFF.